The sequence of this TCR beta chain was determined in a study of blood T cell repertoires in COVID-19. Turning to the study itself: COVID-19 samples, acute and convalescent, were from the United States, Italy and Spain. The analysed material was cDNA or gDNA that came from T cells, B-cell-depleted T cells, or PBMCs.

After removal of 4 bases from V and 4 bases from J, the junction contained 5 bases not matched to a gene. Per germline, CDR1 KGHDR and CDR2 SFDVKD. This CDR3 has 15 residues. Seattle patients were enrolled during active infection and followed longitudinally. In the source study's methods: Amplifying reference gene primers gave estimates of nucleated cell counts. The repertoire was sequenced with immunoSEQ multiplex PCR; TCRdb's copy has only in-frame clones and lacks some. That table furnishes V, J and clone size, whereas the DNA furnished D and trimming. The sample yields approximately 300,000 clones, over 80% seen once.

The sequenced sample consisted of peripheral blood. This TCR derives from a woman between 50 and 59 years old with COVID-19, enrolled during active disease. The chain couples TRBV24-1 to TRBJ1-2, with 10 bases aligning to TRBD1. CDR3 region: CATSDLRQGAYGYTF. Written as DNA, the CDR3 is TGTGCCACCAGTGACTTAAGACAGGGGGCCTATGGCTACACCTTC.